This T cell receptor (beta chain) was identified in a study of cytomegalovirus exposure and HLA in healthy donors. Study information: Inside one of the first data releases sat some 93 million unique TCRs taken from HLA-typed donors.

PCR was performed using 60 Vbeta and 13 Jbeta primers. Here immunoSEQ multiplex PCR was the method, and the copy in TCRdb shows in-frame clones only, minus some. This table holds roughly 120,000 clones. CDR1 SGHTA and CDR2 FQGNSA come from the germline V gene. Trimming left V 3 bases short and J 2 bases short, with 4 bases between. The CDR3 runs 12 residues. The clonotype comes from a man younger than 30 in good health and CMV-seronegative. Source material: PBMCs. The chain recombines TRBV7-2 with TRBJ1-1; no clear D. For the CDR3, the DNA is TGTGCCAGCAGCTTGTATAACACTGAAGCTTTCTTT. This sequence encodes CASSLYNTEAFF.